This T cell receptor beta chain was sequenced for a study of T cells after posttransplantation cyclophosphamide. This clone has just a few counts. The antigen is unknown. Whole-study results and caveats: TRB overlap between skin or GI tissue T cells and blood was limited. After PTCy, TRB diversity resembled that of CNI/methotrexate controls. Donor CD8+ memory clones often dominated recipient blood repertoires at later times.

Control samples came 1 year after myeloablative marrow transplants with methotrexate plus calcineurin inhibitor. This CDR3 spans 15 amino acids. CDR1 is SGHNT and CDR2 is YYREEE in the germline V gene (reference sequence). Trimming pared 3 bases from V and 0 bases from J, leaving 11 bases between. The table came from immunoSEQ multiplex PCR; TCRdb's copy has only in-frame clones and leaves some out. The sample contains 7,500 to 10,000 clones, about 89% of which appear only once. The gene calls are TRBV5-4 and TRBJ2-3, with D perhaps TRBD1 (6 bases). The specimen was PBMCs, collected 430 to 450 days after allogeneic stem cell transplant with calcineurin inhibitor and methotrexate. The sequence derives from a male patient between 45 and 59 years old who received an allogeneic stem cell transplant from an unrelated donor, was CMV-positive, and had chronic GVHD only. The graft donor may have given rise to some T cells. Here the CDR3 reads CASSSLGASTDTQYF. DNA for the CDR3: TGTGCCAGCAGCTCCCTGGGGGCGAGCACAGATACGCAGTATTTT.